Each of the 8 T cell receptor beta chains below was sequenced from the same sample in a study of shared clonotypes between healthy human individuals. Measured with immunoSEQ multiplex PCR; TCRdb has only the in-frame clones, and not every one. The data hold just under 350,000 clones, with roughly 80% observed a single time. The sequenced material came from memory CD4+ T cells sorted from blood. Subset given: CD45RA-negative fraction. The source of these receptors is a man aged 25-45 years in good health.

This clone showed up just a few times. The V call is TRBV6-5, the J call TRBJ2-2, with 9 nucleotides matching TRBD2. The CDR3 extends over 16 amino acids. V shed 2 bases and J 8 bases; nucleotides not matched to a gene: 9. Germline CDR1 reads MNHEY; CDR2 reads SVGAGI. The CDR3 spells CASSYVLLGLAGELFF. The CDR3 DNA reads as TGTGCCAGCAGTTACGTACTCCTAGGACTAGCGGGGGAGCTGTTTTTT.

The J gene is TRBJ2-1, the V gene TRBV18; TRBD1 agrees at 8 bases. CDR1 and CDR2 from the germline V gene are KGHSH and LQKENI. The CDR3 runs 15 residues. V lost 3 bases to trimming and J lost 4 bases; unmatched junction nucleotides: 5. This CDR3 is CASSPRQGRYNEQFF. CDR3 DNA: TGTGCCAGCTCACCTCGACAGGGGCGGTACAATGAGCAGTTCTTC.

The chain uses TRBV2 and TRBJ2-1, with 13 bases identical to TRBD2. The CDR3 spans 15 residues. After removal of 6 bases from V and 7 bases from J, the junction contained 6 bases not matched to a gene. CDR1 and CDR2 from the germline V gene are SNHLY and FYNNEI. CDR3 sequence: CASRKLAGGPNEQFF. The CDR3 DNA is TGTGCCAGCAGGAAACTAGCGGGAGGGCCTAATGAGCAGTTCTTC. Supplemented by reference TRBV2 and TRBJ2-1, the full variable domain reads EPEVTQTPSHQVTQMGQEVILRCVPISNHLYFYWYRQILGQKVEFLVSFYNNEISEKSEIFDDQFSVERPDGSNFTLKIRSTKLEDSAMYFCASRKLAGGPNEQFFGPGTRLTVL.

The table lists this clone with many counts. V is TRBV7-9 and J is TRBJ2-1; perhaps TRBD2 as D (5 bases). This CDR3 is built from 14 residues. The germline CDR1 and CDR2 sequences are SEHNR and FQNEAQ (reference sequence). Trimming took off 3 bases at V and 7 bases at J, with 13 bases between the two ends. CDR3 sequence: CASSFSSALNEQFF. In DNA, the CDR3 is TGTGCCAGCAGCTTCAGTAGCGCGTTAAATGAGCAGTTCTTC.

Worth noting for this clone: This same CDR3 is encoded by further DNA sequences in the sample. V is TRBV5-1 and J is TRBJ2-5; the D is unclear. The CDR3 has 12 residues. The V end was cut by 0 bases, the J end by 3 bases, with 3 bases between. Germline V gives CDR1 SGHRS, CDR2 YFSETQ. This chain's CDR3 is CASSLGKETQYF. In DNA, the CDR3 is TGCGCCAGCAGCTTGGGTAAAGAGACCCAGTACTTC.

The CDR3 nucleotides read TGTGCCAGCACTGCCGGTGGGTTGGAGACCCAGTACTTC. This gives the protein CASTAGGLETQYF. This chain uses TRBV6-1 with TRBJ2-5; D not certain. This CDR3 has 13 amino acids. From germline, CDR1 is MNHNS and CDR2 SASEGT. Trimming removed 7 bases at V and 5 bases at J, with 14 bases between.

This clone was seen only a few times. The chain uses TRBV7-9 and TRBJ2-1; either TRBD1 or TRBD2 may fit D (6 bases each). V was cut by 3 bases and J by 0 bases, with 18 bases left in between. The germline gives CDR1 SEHNR, CDR2 FQNEAQ (reference sequence). This CDR3 comprises 18 residues. CDR3 protein: CASSFGTGGASSYNEQFF. CDR3 in DNA: TGTGCCAGCAGCTTTGGGACTGGGGGCGCGAGCTCCTACAATGAGCAGTTCTTC.

This chain links TRBV14 with TRBJ2-5; TRBD1 agrees at 10 bases. The V gene's germline CDR1 is SGHDN and CDR2 FVKESK. V dropped 6 bases and J dropped 0; count of bases not matched to a gene: 13. The length of the CDR3 is 18 residues. The CDR3 DNA follows: TGTGCCAGCAGTCTTATCGACAGGGGGCCCCCGTACCAAGAGACCCAGTACTTC. Residues: CASSLIDRGPPYQETQYF.